One sample yielded the 32 T cell receptor beta chains listed below, sequenced in a study of early T cells in non-severe SARS-CoV-2 infection. TCRdb used MiXCR to reprocess the 5' RACE reads, holding one entry per CDR3 protein. The sample includes tens of thousands of distinct CDR3 sequences, around 18% of them seen just once. The sequences come from whole blood, collected at baseline. These receptors originate from an adult who was a healthcare worker with PCR-confirmed SARS-CoV-2 infection or an uninfected control (not recorded which).

The V gene is TRBV20-1, the J gene TRBJ2-1; D is undetermined. The CDR3 loop spans 14 amino acids. V dropped 3 bases and J dropped 4 bases, with 13 bases sitting between them. Germline V lookup: CDR1 DFQATT, CDR2 SNEGSKA (reference sequence). The CDR3 is CSARIPYPYNEQFF. In nucleotides, the CDR3 is TGCAGTGCTAGGATTCCGTACCCATACAATGAGCAGTTCTTC.

The J gene is TRBJ2-7, the V gene TRBV2; possibly TRBD2 for D (5 bases). Germline CDR1 reads SNHLY; CDR2 reads FYNNEI. The germline V and J ends were trimmed by 6 bases and 4 bases, with 16 bases remaining between them. The CDR3 extends over 14 amino acids. CDR3 sequence reads: CASRLVLGLYEQYF. In DNA form, the CDR3 reads TGTGCCAGCAGACTAGTACTAGGGCTTTACGAGCAGTACTTC.

This clonotype was seen more than once but under ten times. The chain combines TRBV5-1 with TRBJ2-5; the D is unclear. The ends were cut back, 3 bases at V and 4 bases at J, with 10 bases in the middle. The CDR3 is 13 amino acids. Per the germline V gene, CDR1 is SGHRS and CDR2 is YFSETQ. The CDR3 here is CASSSRALETQYF. Written as DNA, the CDR3 is TGCGCCAGCAGCTCGCGCGCATTAGAGACCCAGTACTTC. The full variable domain, in which reference TRBV5-1 and TRBJ2-5 provide the parts outside the CDR3, is KAGVTQTPRYLIKTRGQQVTLSCSPISGHRSVSWYQQTPGQGLQFLFEYFSETQRNKGNFPGRFSGRQFSNSRSEMNVSTLELGDSALYLCASSSRALETQYFGPGTRLLVL.

The rearrangement joins TRBV12-3 or TRBV12-4 to TRBJ1-6; TRBD1 is a possible D gene (5 bases). V was shortened by 0 bases and J by 14 bases, with 8 bases between the two germline ends. The CDR3 loop spans 12 amino acids. CDR3 sequence reads: CASSLATATLHF. The CDR3 region has the DNA TGTGCCAGCAGTTTAGCGACAGCTACCCTCCACTTT.

The rearrangement uses TRBV29-1 and TRBJ2-7, with a weak D call TRBD2 (6 bases). There are 12 residues in the CDR3. CDR1 is SQVTM and CDR2 is ANQGSEA in the germline V gene. Between the trimmed V and J ends, which lost 7 bases and 9 bases, there was a span of 19 bases. In nucleotides, the CDR3 is TGCAGCGGATATGGCGGGACTGGGGGGCAGTACTTC. Amino acids: CSGYGGTGGQYF.

J is TRBJ2-1 and V is TRBV11-2; either TRBD1 or TRBD2 may fit D (5 bases each). V was shortened by 1 base and J by 12 bases, with 13 bases between the two germline ends. The length of the CDR3 is 13 residues. Germline V gene sequence: CDR1 SGHAT, CDR2 FQNNGV. Written as DNA, the CDR3 is TGTGCCAGCAGCTTAGGAGGGGAAGGGGTGCAGTTCTTC. Its protein is CASSLGGEGVQFF.

The chain has TRBV6-2 or TRBV6-3 and TRBJ2-7; unclear D gene. V lost 7 bases, J lost 0 bases, and 10 bases lay in between. The germline V gene encodes CDR1 MNHEY and CDR2 SVGEGT. The CDR3 contains 13 residues. The CDR3 sequence: CASNEVGSYEQYF. DNA of the CDR3: TGTGCCAGCAACGAGGTAGGCTCCTACGAGCAGTACTTC.

The table lists this clonotype with a few counts. V is TRBV5-5 and J is TRBJ1-2; D is unclear. Trimming took 2 bases from V and 5 from J, leaving 10 bases between them. The CDR3 covers 13 residues. Germline V gives CDR1 SGHKS, CDR2 YYEKEE (reference sequence). The DNA of the CDR3 is TGTGCCAGCAGCTTCGGCAGGCCTTATGGCTACACCTTC. It specifies CASSFGRPYGYTF.

Ten or more counts support this clonotype. The chain links TRBV7-7 to TRBJ2-1; D tentatively reads TRBD1 or TRBD2 (5 bases each). The CDR3 extends over 17 amino acids. Germline lookup yields CDR1 SSHAT and CDR2 FNYEAQ (reference sequence). Trimming stripped 5 bases from V and 0 bases from J, with 17 bases between. CDR3 loop: CASSPSTGQASYNEQFF. CDR3 DNA: TGTGCCAGCAGCCCCTCAACGGGGCAGGCCTCCTACAATGAGCAGTTCTTC.

This clonotype was detected a few times. V gene TRBV7-2 combines with J gene TRBJ2-5; possible D gene TRBD1, 5 bases. This CDR3 region has 15 residues. V gave up 5 bases and J gave up 1 base, with 14 bases separating them. Germline V CDR1 and CDR2: SGHTA, FQGNSA. The CDR3 loop reads CASSHPLGPQETQYF. DNA of the CDR3: TGTGCCAGCAGCCACCCTCTGGGGCCCCAAGAGACCCAGTACTTC.

In this sample, this clonotype turned up a few times. The chain has TRBV30 and TRBJ1-2; D gene uncertain. Germline CDR1 is GTSNPN and CDR2 is SVGIG (reference sequence). V gave up 4 bases and J gave up 4 bases, with 16 bases separating them. The CDR3 length is 14 residues. CDR3 coding DNA: TGTGCCTGGATGGGCCCCGGGAGTTCCTATGGCTACACCTTC. This gives the protein CAWMGPGSSYGYTF.

The gene calls are TRBV12-3 or TRBV12-4 and TRBJ1-2; D is perhaps TRBD1 (6 bases). The CDR3 contains 13 residues. The germline V and J ends were trimmed by 6 bases and 8 bases, with 16 bases remaining between them. The CDR3 bases are TGTGCCAGCAGCACACAGGGACAATTGGGCTACACCTTC. Protein: CASSTQGQLGYTF.

This clonotype was seen a few times. This chain joins TRBV4-3 and TRBJ2-7; 7 bases are shared with TRBD1. Per the germline V gene, CDR1 is LGHNA and CDR2 is YSLEER. CDR3 length: 15 residues. V dropped 0 bases and J dropped 1; count of bases not matched to a gene: 3. The CDR3 loop is CASSQDYRGSYEQYF. DNA for the CDR3: TGCGCCAGCAGCCAAGATTACAGGGGATCCTACGAGCAGTACTTC.

The chain employs TRBV3-1 and TRBJ2-7, with 12 nucleotides matching TRBD1. Looked up from germline, CDR1 is LGHDT and CDR2 is YNNKEL (reference sequence). This CDR3 is built from 15 residues. J was trimmed by 7 bases and V by 2 bases; bases with no gene match: 6. CDR3 sequence (DNA): TGTGCCAGCAGCCAACTGGGACAGGGGGCCGGGGAGCAGTACTTC. It is translated as CASSQLGQGAGEQYF.

This chain connects TRBV3-1 to TRBJ1-6, with TRBD1 matching over 7 bases. The CDR3 totals 16 residues. V trimming: 4 bases; J trimming: 8 bases; junction bases outside the gene matches: 11. The germline V gene has CDR1 LGHDT and CDR2 YNNKEL (reference sequence). CDR3 sequence (DNA): TGTGCCAGCAGCCTCGTCCTTGAGGGGGCGCATTCACCCCTCCACTTT. It specifies CASSLVLEGAHSPLHF.

This clonotype was observed a few times. CDR3 sequence: CASWNRFYRDIQYF. The CDR3 DNA sequence: TGTGCCAGCTGGAACAGGTTTTACAGGGACATTCAGTACTTC. J is TRBJ2-4 and V is TRBV6-1; weak D call: TRBD1 (6 bases). V lost 8 bases and J 8 bases, leaving 19 bases between the germline ends. Germline CDR1 MNHNS, CDR2 SASEGT. There are 14 residues in the CDR3.

The rearrangement uses TRBV11-2 and TRBJ2-7; 7 bases fit TRBD2. The CDR3 length is 15 residues. Germline V gene lookup returns CDR1 SGHAT and CDR2 FQNNGV. Trimming cost V 3 bases and J 4 bases; bases outside gene matches: 9. For the CDR3, the DNA is TGTGCCAGCAGCTTTTCCGGCGGGAGCACTTACGAGCAGTACTTC. Its translation: CASSFSGGSTYEQYF.

This clonotype has just a few counts. The rearrangement joins TRBV20-1 to TRBJ1-4; 9 bases match TRBD1. The CDR3 loop spans 13 amino acids. V was pared by 4 bases and J by 7 bases, with 4 bases of the junction left unmatched. Germline V gene lookup returns CDR1 DFQATT and CDR2 SNEGSKA (reference sequence). For the CDR3, the DNA is TGCAGTGCTAAACAGGGGGCAGGTGAAAAACTGTTTTTT. It yields the protein CSAKQGAGEKLFF.

This clonotype was seen more than once but under ten times. The chain couples TRBV19 to TRBJ2-5; D is perhaps TRBD2 (5 bases). From germline, CDR1 is LNHDA and CDR2 SQIVND (reference sequence). V lost 6 bases and J lost 3, with 17 bases in between. The CDR3 has 15 amino acids. CDR3 loop: CASSPGDAGKETQYF. The CDR3 nucleotides are TGTGCCAGTAGCCCCGGGGATGCGGGCAAAGAGACCCAGTACTTC.

The chain couples TRBV5-4 to TRBJ2-5; D not resolved. The CDR3 has 13 amino acids. The V end was cut by 2 bases, the J end by 5 bases, with 10 bases between. The V gene's germline CDR1 is SGHNT and CDR2 YYREEE (reference sequence). The CDR3 coding sequence is TGTGCCAGCAGCTTTGGTGGGATTGAGACCCAGTACTTC. Translating gives CASSFGGIETQYF.

This clonotype was picked up many times. V and J are TRBV6-5 and TRBJ1-2; 9 nucleotides line up with TRBD1. Germline V gene sequence: CDR1 MNHEY, CDR2 SVGAGI. The V gene end was trimmed by 5 bases and the J gene end by 4 bases; junction bases not matched to a gene: 8. The CDR3 extends over 15 amino acids. CDR3 DNA: TGTGCCAGCAGTAACAGGGGGCGCGACTCCTATGGCTACACCTTC. This encodes CASSNRGRDSYGYTF.

The chain joins TRBV5-6 to TRBJ2-1; TRBD1 matches 10 bases. Per germline, CDR1 SGHDT and CDR2 YYEEEE. This CDR3 has 12 residues. With V trimmed by 7 bases and J by 9 bases, 4 bases remained unmatched. The CDR3 coding sequence is TGTGCCAGCCGACAGGGGGCACGTGAGCAGTTCTTC. As protein: CASRQGAREQFF.

This chain joins TRBV6-5 and TRBJ1-6; TRBD1 might be the D (6 bases). CDR1 MNHEY and CDR2 SVGAGI come from the germline V gene. The CDR3 is 16 residues long. V gave up 4 bases and J gave up 5 bases, with 15 bases separating them. This CDR3 is CASSFRPDSDNSPLHF. In DNA form, the CDR3 reads TGTGCCAGCAGTTTCCGCCCGGACAGTGATAATTCACCCCTCCACTTT.

The chain carries TRBV14 and TRBJ1-4; the D is unclear. Germline lookup yields CDR1 SGHDN and CDR2 FVKESK. The CDR3 spans 15 residues. Trimming shortened V by 1 base and J by 6 bases, and 12 bases separated the two germline ends. In nucleotides, the CDR3 is TGTGCCAGCAGCCAAGCGGGATCAATTTATGAAAAACTGTTTTTT. Translated: CASSQAGSIYEKLFF.

The rearrangement links TRBV18 to TRBJ1-4; D is unresolved. Germline loops: CDR1 KGHSH, CDR2 LQKENI. The CDR3 length is 14 residues. Trimming stripped 0 bases from V and 12 bases from J, with 14 bases between. The chain's CDR3 is CASSPPDRAGELFF. In DNA form, the CDR3 reads TGTGCCAGCTCACCACCGGACCGGGCAGGAGAACTGTTTTTT.

There are a few counts of this clonotype. The rearrangement joins TRBV10-3 to TRBJ1-2; D may be TRBD1 (6 bases). Germline V gene sequence: CDR1 ENHRY, CDR2 SYGVKD. The ends were cut back, 2 bases at V and 2 bases at J, with 9 bases in the middle. The CDR3 totals 14 residues. Here the CDR3 reads CAISEGQSNYGYTF. The DNA for the CDR3 is TGTGCCATCAGTGAGGGACAGAGCAACTATGGCTACACCTTC.

This clonotype occurred a few times. The rearrangement links TRBV12-3 or TRBV12-4 to TRBJ1-6, with TRBD1 matching 9 bases. CDR3 length: 20 residues. The V gene end was trimmed by 0 bases and the J gene end by 1 base; junction bases not matched to a gene: 10. The CDR3 DNA is TGTGCCAGCAGTTTAGCGCATCCGGGACAGGGTTTATCCTATAATTCACCCCTCCACTTT. It codes for CASSLAHPGQGLSYNSPLHF.

This clonotype was detected only a few times. This chain links TRBV18 with TRBJ2-7; D is ambiguous. The V and J ends lost 5 bases and 3 bases respectively, with 8 bases between them. This CDR3 is built from 12 residues. CDR1 KGHSH and CDR2 LQKENI come from the germline V gene. The CDR3 DNA reads as TGTGCCAGCTCATCGTACGACTACGAGCAGTACTTC. Its translation: CASSSYDYEQYF.

This chain links TRBV10-1 with TRBJ2-2; 8 positions match TRBD1. The CDR3 is 16 residues long. V was clipped by 6 bases and J by 6 bases; unmatched bases: 12. From germline, CDR1 is WNHNN and CDR2 SYGVQD (reference sequence). CDR3 DNA: TGCGCCAGCAGCCAAACAGGGGGTCGGATGGCCGGGGAGCTGTTTTTT. Translation gives CASSQTGGRMAGELFF.

V gene TRBV7-2 combines with J gene TRBJ2-5; 10 bases line up with TRBD1. CDR3 length: 14 amino acids. Germline values: CDR1 SGHTA, CDR2 FQGNSA. V trimming: 3 bases; J trimming: 4 bases; junction bases outside the gene matches: 2. CDR3 loop: CASSLTGGAETQYF. Written as DNA, the CDR3 is TGTGCCAGCAGCTTGACAGGGGGCGCAGAGACCCAGTACTTC.

This clonotype showed up just a few times. The J gene is TRBJ2-2, the V gene TRBV21-1; the table assigns TRBD2, which was not confirmed against the DNA. TRBV21-1 is a known pseudogene. The CDR3 loop spans 16 amino acids. CDR3 sequence reads: CASSKEREVDTGELFF. The CDR3 nucleotides are TGTGCCAGCAGCAAAGAGCGGGAGGTCGACACCGGGGAGCTGTTTTTT.

This clonotype was picked up a small number of times. The rearrangement links TRBV6-5 to TRBJ1-2, with D hard to call. Germline V lookup: CDR1 MNHEY, CDR2 SVGAGI. With 0 bases removed from V and 4 bases from J, the gap between germline ends came to 12 bases. The CDR3 loop spans 15 amino acids. The CDR3 nucleotides are TGTGCCAGCAGTTACTCACGCACCACAACCTATGGCTACACCTTC. Encoded protein: CASSYSRTTTYGYTF.